This TCR beta chain is from a study of identical twins. Findings of the study overall: Models, which agreed with sharing between unrelated individuals, nonetheless underestimated the out-of-frame TCR alpha sharing seen in monozygotic twins. With abundant cord blood beta clonotypes, insertions were fewer; memory repertoires showed no such pattern.

Carrying unique molecular identifiers, the cDNA also gained a universal primer site through template switching. TCRdb re-called the 5' RACE reads with MiXCR, one entry per CDR3 protein. The profile shows 1.5 million to 2 million distinct CDR3 sequences, about 32% of them singletons. There are a few counts of this clonotype. Its antigen remains unknown. This clonotype originated in a newborn girl in good health. Sample: cord blood.

CDR3 loop: CSARGSDPGTSLYEQYF. In nucleotides, the CDR3 is TGCAGTGCTAGAGGGTCTGACCCCGGGACTAGCCTCTACGAGCAGTACTTC. This chain uses TRBV20-1 with TRBJ2-7; 9 bases line up with TRBD2. The CDR3 is 17 residues long. Germline V lookup: CDR1 DFQATT, CDR2 SNEGSKA (reference sequence). With V trimmed by 1 base and J by 3 bases, 13 bases remained unmatched.